This T cell receptor beta chain is drawn from a study of PD-1 blockade in mismatch repair-deficient tumors. Sequencing used immunoSEQ multiplex PCR; TCRdb keeps in-frame clones, though not all of them. The sample yields 75,000 to 85,000 clones, more than 65% seen once. With regard to this clone: The antigen remains undetermined.

PCR or immunohistochemistry showed mismatch repair deficiency in every enrolled patient. Three pembrolizumab responders had their TCRs sequenced. Germline CDR1 and CDR2: SGHAT and FQDESV (reference sequence). The V segment lost 0 bases and the J segment 3 bases; nucleotides outside the gene matches: 6. The CDR3 loop spans 17 amino acids. Findings and caveats of the study: Tumor-resident clones, often undetectable pretreatment in blood, expanded then contracted after pembrolizumab.

This chain joins TRBV11-1 and TRBJ2-3; TRBD2 matches at 10 bases. This sample comprised peripheral blood, obtained 12 weeks after starting pembrolizumab. The sequence was collected from an adult with mismatch repair-deficient cancer. CDR3 region: CASSLAAIAGGTDTQYF. The CDR3 DNA reads TGTGCCAGCAGCTTAGCGGCAATAGCGGGAGGAACAGATACGCAGTATTTT.